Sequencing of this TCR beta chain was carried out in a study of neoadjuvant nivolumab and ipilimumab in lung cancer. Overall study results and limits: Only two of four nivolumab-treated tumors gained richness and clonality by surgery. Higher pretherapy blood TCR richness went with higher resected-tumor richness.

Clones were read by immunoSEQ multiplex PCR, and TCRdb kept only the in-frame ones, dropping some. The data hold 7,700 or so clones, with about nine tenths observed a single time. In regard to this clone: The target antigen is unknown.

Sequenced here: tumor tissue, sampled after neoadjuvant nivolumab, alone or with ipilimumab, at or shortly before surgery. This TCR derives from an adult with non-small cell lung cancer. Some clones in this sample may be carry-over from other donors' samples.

The CDR3: CASSPGRGAYEQYF. The DNA of the CDR3 is TGTGCCAGCTCACCGGGGAGGGGTGCCTACGAGCAGTACTTC. The chain recombines TRBV18 with TRBJ2-7; 7 nucleotides match TRBD2. The germline V gene has CDR1 KGHSH and CDR2 LQKENI. The CDR3 extends over 14 amino acids. Trimming cost V 3 bases and J 2 bases; bases outside gene matches: 4.